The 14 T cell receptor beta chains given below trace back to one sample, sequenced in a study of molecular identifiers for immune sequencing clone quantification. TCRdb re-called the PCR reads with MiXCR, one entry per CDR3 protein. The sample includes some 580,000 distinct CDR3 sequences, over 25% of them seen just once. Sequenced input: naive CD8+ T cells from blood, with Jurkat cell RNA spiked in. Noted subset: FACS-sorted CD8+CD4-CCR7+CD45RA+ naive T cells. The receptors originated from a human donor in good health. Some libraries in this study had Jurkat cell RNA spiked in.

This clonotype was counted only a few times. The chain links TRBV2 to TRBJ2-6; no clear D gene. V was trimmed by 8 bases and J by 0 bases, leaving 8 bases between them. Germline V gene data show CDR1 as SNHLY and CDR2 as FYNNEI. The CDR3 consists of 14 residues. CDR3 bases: TGTGCCAGCTGCAGGAACTCTGGGGCCAACGTCCTGACTTTC. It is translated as CASCRNSGANVLTF.

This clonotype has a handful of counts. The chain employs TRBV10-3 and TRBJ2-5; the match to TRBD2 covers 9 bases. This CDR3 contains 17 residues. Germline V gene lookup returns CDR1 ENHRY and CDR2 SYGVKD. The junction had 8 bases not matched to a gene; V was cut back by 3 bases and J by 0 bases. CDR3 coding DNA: TGTGCCATCAGTGACGAGGTCCGCGGGGGGGACCAAGAGACCCAGTACTTC. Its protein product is CAISDEVRGGDQETQYF.

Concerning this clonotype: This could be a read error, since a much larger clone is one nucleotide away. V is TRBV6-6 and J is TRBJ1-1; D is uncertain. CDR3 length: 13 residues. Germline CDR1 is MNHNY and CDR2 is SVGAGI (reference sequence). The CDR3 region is CASSEARAYEAYF. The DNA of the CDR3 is TGTGCCAGCAGTGAAGCGAGGGCCTATGAAGCTTACTTT.

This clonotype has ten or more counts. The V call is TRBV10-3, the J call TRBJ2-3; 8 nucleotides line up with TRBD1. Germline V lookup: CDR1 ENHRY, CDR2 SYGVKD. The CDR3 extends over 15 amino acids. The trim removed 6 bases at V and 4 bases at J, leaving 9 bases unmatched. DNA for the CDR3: TGTGCCATCAGCAGTAGGACACAGGGGGCAGATACGCAGTATTTT. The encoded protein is CAISSRTQGADTQYF.

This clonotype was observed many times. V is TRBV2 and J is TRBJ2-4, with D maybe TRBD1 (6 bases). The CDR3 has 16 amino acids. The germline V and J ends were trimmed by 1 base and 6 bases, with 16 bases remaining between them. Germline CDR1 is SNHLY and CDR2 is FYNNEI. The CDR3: CASSEVGTPPGNIQYF. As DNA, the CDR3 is TGTGCCAGCAGTGAAGTTGGGACACCCCCGGGAAACATTCAGTACTTC.

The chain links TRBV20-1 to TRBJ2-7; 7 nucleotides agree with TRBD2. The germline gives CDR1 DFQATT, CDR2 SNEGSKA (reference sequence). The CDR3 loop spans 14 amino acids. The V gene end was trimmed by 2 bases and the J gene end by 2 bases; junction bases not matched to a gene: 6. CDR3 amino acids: CSARKLAETYEQYF. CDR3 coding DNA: TGCAGTGCTAGAAAGCTAGCGGAAACCTACGAGCAGTACTTC.

CDR3: CASSQGTGGNSPLHF. The CDR3 DNA follows: TGCGCCAGCAGCCAAGGGACAGGGGGCAATTCACCCCTCCACTTT. The chain couples TRBV4-3 to TRBJ1-6, with 11 bases aligning to TRBD1. CDR1 and CDR2 from the germline V gene are LGHNA and YSLEER. This CDR3 comprises 15 residues. With V trimmed by 1 base and J by 7 bases, 0 bases remained unmatched.

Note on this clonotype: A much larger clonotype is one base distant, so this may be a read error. The CDR3 protein is CSARSTYSCEQYF. The CDR3 region has the DNA TGCAGTGCTAGGAGTACCTACTCCTGCGAGCAGTACTTC. V usage is TRBV20-1 and J usage is TRBJ2-7; no clear D. Germline assignment: CDR1 DFQATT and CDR2 SNEGSKA (reference sequence). CDR3 size: 13 residues.

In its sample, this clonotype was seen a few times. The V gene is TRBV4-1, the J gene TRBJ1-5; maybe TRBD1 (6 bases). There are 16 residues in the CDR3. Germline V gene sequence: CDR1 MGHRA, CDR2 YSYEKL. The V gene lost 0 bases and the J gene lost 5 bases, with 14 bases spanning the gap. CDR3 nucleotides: TGCGCCAGCAGCCAAGAGGTTCCGGGGGCGCATCAGCCCCAGCATTTT. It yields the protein CASSQEVPGAHQPQHF.

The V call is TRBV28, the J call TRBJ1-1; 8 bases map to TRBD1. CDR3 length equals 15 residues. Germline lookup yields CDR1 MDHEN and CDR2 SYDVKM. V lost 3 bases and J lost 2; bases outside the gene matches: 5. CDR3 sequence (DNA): TGTGCCAGCAGTTTCTATGACAGGGGTAACACTGAAGCTTTCTTT. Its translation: CASSFYDRGNTEAFF.

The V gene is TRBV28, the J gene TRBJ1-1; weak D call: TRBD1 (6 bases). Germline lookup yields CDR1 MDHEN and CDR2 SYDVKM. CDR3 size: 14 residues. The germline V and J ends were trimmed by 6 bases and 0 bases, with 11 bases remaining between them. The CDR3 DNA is TGTGCCAGCAGATTAGGGGGGGTGAACACTGAAGCTTTCTTT. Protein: CASRLGGVNTEAFF.

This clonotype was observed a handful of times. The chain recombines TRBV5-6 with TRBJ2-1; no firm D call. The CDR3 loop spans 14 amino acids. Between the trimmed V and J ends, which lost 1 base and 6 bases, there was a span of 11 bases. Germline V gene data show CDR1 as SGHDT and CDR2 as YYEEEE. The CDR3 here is CASSLPGTGNEQFF. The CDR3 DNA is TGTGCCAGCAGCTTGCCGGGCACCGGCAATGAGCAGTTCTTC.

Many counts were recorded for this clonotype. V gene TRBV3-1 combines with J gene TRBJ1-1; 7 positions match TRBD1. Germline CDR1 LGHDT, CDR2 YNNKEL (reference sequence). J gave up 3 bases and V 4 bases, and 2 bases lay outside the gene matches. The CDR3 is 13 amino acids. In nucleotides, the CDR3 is TGTGCCAGCAGCCCAACAGGGGACACTGAAGCTTTCTTT. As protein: CASSPTGDTEAFF.

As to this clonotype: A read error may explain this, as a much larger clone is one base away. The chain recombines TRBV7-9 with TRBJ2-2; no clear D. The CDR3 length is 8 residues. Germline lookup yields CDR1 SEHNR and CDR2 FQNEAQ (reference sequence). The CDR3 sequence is CASSSGCF. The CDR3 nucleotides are TGTGCCAGCAGCTCGGGCTGTTTT.